The sequence of this T cell receptor beta chain was determined in a study of T-cell memory formation after mild COVID-19. TCR alpha and TCR beta cDNA libraries with sample barcodes and UMIs came from 5'RACE using constant-segment primers. MiXCR was run by TCRdb on the 5' RACE reads, yielding one entry per CDR3 protein. The data contain roughly 130,000 distinct CDR3 sequences, around 6.3% of them singletons. Study-level results: Later expanders leaned CD4+, whereas clones that contracted between day 15 and 85 were balanced CD4/CD8.

CDR3 length: 14 amino acids. CDR1 and CDR2 from the germline V gene are KGHDR and SFDVKD. The junction had 5 bases not matched to a gene; V was cut back by 6 bases and J by 4 bases. This clonotype was observed a few times. Antigen: not known. Input material: PBMCs or a T cell subset sorted from them (not recorded which). The J gene is TRBJ1-5, the V gene TRBV24-1; 7 nucleotides agree with TRBD1. The TCR sequence derives from an adult woman who had mild COVID-19 (a few samples of this study predate the infection). Cell type and time point are not known. The CDR3 region is CATSQQGTNQPQHF. The CDR3 region has the DNA TGTGCCACCAGTCAACAGGGGACGAATCAGCCCCAGCATTTT.